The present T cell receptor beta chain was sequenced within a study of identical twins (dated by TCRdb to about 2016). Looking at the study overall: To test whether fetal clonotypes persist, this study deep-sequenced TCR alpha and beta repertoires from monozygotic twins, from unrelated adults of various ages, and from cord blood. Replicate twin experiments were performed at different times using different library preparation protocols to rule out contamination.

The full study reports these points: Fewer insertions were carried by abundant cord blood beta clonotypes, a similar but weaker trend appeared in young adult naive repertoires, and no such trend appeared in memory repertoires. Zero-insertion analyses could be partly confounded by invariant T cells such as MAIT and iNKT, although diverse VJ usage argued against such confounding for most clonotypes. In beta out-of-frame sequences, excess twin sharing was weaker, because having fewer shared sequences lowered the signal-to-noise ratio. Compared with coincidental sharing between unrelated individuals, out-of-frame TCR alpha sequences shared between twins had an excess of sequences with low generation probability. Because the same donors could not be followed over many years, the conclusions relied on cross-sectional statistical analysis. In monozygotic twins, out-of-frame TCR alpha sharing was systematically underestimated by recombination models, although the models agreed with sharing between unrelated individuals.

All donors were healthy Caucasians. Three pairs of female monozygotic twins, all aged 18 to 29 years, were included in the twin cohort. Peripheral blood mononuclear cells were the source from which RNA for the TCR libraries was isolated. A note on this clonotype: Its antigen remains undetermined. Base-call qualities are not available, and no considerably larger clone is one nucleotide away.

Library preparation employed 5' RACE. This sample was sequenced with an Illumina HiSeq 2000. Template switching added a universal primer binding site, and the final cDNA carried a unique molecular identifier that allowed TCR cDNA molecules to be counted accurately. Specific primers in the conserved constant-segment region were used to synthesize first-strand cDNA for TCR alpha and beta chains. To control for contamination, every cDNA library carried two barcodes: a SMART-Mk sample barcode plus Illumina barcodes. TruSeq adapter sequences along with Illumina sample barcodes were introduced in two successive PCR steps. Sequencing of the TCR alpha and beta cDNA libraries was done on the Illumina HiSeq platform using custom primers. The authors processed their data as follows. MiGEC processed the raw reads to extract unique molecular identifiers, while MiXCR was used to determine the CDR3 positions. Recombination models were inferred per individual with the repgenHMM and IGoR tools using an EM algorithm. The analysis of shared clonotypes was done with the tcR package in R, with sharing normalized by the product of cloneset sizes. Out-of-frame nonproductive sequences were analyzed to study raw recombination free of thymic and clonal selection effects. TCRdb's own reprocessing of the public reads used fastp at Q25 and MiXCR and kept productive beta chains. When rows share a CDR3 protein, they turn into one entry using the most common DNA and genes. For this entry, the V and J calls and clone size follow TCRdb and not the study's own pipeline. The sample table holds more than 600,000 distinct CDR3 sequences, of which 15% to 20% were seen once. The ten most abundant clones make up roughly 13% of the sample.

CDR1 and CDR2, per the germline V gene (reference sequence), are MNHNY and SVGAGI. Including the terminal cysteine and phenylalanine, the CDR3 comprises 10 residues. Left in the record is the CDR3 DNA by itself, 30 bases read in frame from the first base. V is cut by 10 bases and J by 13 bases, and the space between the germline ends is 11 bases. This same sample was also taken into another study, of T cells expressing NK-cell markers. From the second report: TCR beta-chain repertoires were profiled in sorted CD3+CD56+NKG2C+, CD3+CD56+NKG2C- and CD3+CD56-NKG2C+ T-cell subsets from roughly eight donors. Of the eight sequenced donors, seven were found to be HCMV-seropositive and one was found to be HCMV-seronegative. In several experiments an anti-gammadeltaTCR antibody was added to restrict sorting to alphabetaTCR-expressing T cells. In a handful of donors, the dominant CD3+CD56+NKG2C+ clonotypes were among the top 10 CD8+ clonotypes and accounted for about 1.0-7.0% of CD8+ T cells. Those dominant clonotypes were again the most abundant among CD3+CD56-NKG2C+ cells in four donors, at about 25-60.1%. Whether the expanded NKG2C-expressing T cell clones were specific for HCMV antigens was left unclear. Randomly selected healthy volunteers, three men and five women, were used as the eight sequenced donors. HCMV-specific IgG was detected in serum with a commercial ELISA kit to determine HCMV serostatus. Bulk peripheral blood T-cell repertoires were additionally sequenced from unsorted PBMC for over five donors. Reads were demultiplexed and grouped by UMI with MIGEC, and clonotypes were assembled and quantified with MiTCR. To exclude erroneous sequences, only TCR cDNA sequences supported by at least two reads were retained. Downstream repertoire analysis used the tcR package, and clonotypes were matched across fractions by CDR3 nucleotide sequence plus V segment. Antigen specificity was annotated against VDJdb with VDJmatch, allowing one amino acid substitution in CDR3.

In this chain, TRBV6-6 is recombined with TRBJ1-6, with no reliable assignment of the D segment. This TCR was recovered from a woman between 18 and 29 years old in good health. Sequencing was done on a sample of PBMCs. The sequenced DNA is TGTGCCACCTCTTTGGAGCCCCTCCACTTT. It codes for CATSLEPLHF.